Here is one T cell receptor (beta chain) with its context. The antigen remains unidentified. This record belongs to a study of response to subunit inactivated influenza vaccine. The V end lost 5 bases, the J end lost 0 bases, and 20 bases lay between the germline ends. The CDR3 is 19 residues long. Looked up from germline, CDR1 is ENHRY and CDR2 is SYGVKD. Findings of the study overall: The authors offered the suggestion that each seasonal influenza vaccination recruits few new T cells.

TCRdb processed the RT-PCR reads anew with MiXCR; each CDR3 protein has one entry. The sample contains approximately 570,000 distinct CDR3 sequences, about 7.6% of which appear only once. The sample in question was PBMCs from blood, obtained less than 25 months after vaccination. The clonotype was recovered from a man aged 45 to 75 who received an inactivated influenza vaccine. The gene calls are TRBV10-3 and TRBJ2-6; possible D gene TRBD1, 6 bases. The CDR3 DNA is TGTGCCATCAGTAGAGTGGACAGTCGGCATACCTCTGGGGCCAACGTCCTGACTTTC. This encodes CAISRVDSRHTSGANVLTF.